These T cell receptor beta chains were read from a single sample in a study of yellow fever vaccine responses in identical twins. Each CDR3 protein gets one entry after TCRdb re-called the RT-PCR reads with MiXCR. The table has about 3,000 distinct CDR3 sequences, about 88% seen once. Sequenced here: T cells from blood (PBMCs), unsorted or a sorted subset (not recorded which), sampled before or after yellow fever vaccination (not recorded which). The receptors originated from a woman aged 18-35 years who received the yellow fever vaccine. Both conserved end residues are part of each CDR3. A D gene is named only where the DNA matches it firmly. Clone size, where shown, is once, few, many, or a class for clones that have expanded.

d_call: TRBD2; v_call: TRBV7-3; j_call: TRBJ2-1; clone_size: few; cdr3_aa: CASSIVSGGNEQFF; cdr3_nt: TGTGCCAGCAGCATAGTTAGCGGGGGGAATGAGCAGTTCTTC
d_call: TRBD2; v_call: TRBV11-3; j_call: TRBJ2-1; clone_size: NA; cdr3_aa: CASSFRGGPGNEQFF; cdr3_nt: TGTGCCAGCAGCTTCCGGGGGGGCCCTGGCAATGAGCAGTTCTTC
d_call: NA; v_call: TRBV27; j_call: TRBJ1-3; clone_size: NA; cdr3_aa: CASSASSSSGNTIYF; cdr3_nt: TGTGCCAGCAGTGCCAGTTCCAGCTCTGGAAACACCATATATTTT
d_call: TRBD1; v_call: TRBV11-3; j_call: TRBJ2-1; clone_size: NA; cdr3_aa: CASNPPGQGAWQFF; cdr3_nt: TGTGCCAGCAATCCTCCGGGACAGGGGGCTTGGCAGTTCTTC
d_call: NA; v_call: TRBV18; j_call: TRBJ1-2; clone_size: NA; cdr3_aa: CASSPTGPYLGYGYTF; cdr3_nt: TGTGCCAGCTCACCAACAGGGCCCTACCTGGGCTATGGCTACACCTTC
d_call: NA; v_call: TRBV29-1; j_call: TRBJ2-5; clone_size: NA; cdr3_aa: CSVRGSETQYF; cdr3_nt: TGCAGCGTGAGGGGATCGGAGACCCAGTACTTC
d_call: TRBD2; v_call: TRBV7-3; j_call: TRBJ2-1; clone_size: NA; cdr3_aa: CASSQGTSGGRNEQFF; cdr3_nt: TGTGCCAGCAGCCAGGGGACTAGCGGGGGGCGGAATGAGCAGTTCTTC
d_call: NA; v_call: TRBV27; j_call: TRBJ2-7; clone_size: once; cdr3_aa: CASSLSTASYEQYF; cdr3_nt: TGTGCCAGCAGTTTATCTACAGCCTCCTACGAGCAGTACTTC
d_call: NA; v_call: TRBV6-2/TRBV6-3; j_call: TRBJ2-3; clone_size: NA; cdr3_aa: CASSYHPDTQYF; cdr3_nt: TGTGCCAGCAGTTACCATCCAGATACGCAGTATTTT
d_call: TRBD1; v_call: TRBV30; j_call: TRBJ1-4; clone_size: NA; cdr3_aa: CAWTDRGQEKLFF; cdr3_nt: TGTGCCTGGACCGACAGGGGCCAGGAAAAACTGTTTTTT
d_call: TRBD1; v_call: TRBV4-2; j_call: TRBJ2-1; clone_size: NA; cdr3_aa: CASSQNRGSSNEQFF; cdr3_nt: TGTGCCAGCAGCCAAAACAGGGGGAGCTCCAATGAGCAGTTCTTC
d_call: NA; v_call: TRBV9; j_call: TRBJ2-3; clone_size: once; cdr3_aa: CASSVANSGTDTQYF; cdr3_nt: TGTGCCAGCAGCGTAGCTAACTCGGGCACAGATACGCAGTATTTT
d_call: TRBD1; v_call: TRBV7-9; j_call: TRBJ1-6; clone_size: NA; cdr3_aa: CASSLRDRNSPLHF; cdr3_nt: TGTGCCAGCAGCTTACGGGACAGAAACTCACCCCTCCACTTT
d_call: NA; v_call: TRBV11-1; j_call: TRBJ2-1; clone_size: NA; cdr3_aa: CASGFNEQFF; cdr3_nt: TGTGCCAGCGGATTCAATGAGCAGTTCTTC
d_call: NA; v_call: TRBV6-1; j_call: TRBJ2-3; clone_size: NA; cdr3_aa: CASSVERTEQYF; cdr3_nt: TGTGCCAGCAGTGTTGAAAGGACTGAGCAGTATTTT
d_call: NA; v_call: TRBV2; j_call: TRBJ1-5; clone_size: once; cdr3_aa: CANGDLNQPQHF; cdr3_nt: TGTGCTAACGGGGACCTCAATCAGCCCCAGCATTTT
d_call: NA; v_call: TRBV10-1; j_call: TRBJ2-7; clone_size: NA; cdr3_aa: CASIKAMISNEQYF; cdr3_nt: TGCGCCAGCATAAAGGCCATGATTAGTAACGAGCAGTACTTC
d_call: NA; v_call: TRBV24-1; j_call: TRBJ2-3; clone_size: NA; cdr3_aa: CATSRTTDTQYF; cdr3_nt: TGTGCCACCAGTAGGACCACAGATACGCAGTATTTT
d_call: TRBD1; v_call: TRBV5-1; j_call: TRBJ2-7; clone_size: NA; cdr3_aa: CASSRGTTGHYEQYF; cdr3_nt: TGCGCCAGCAGCAGGGGAACGACAGGGCACTACGAGCAGTACTTC
d_call: TRBD2; v_call: TRBV13; j_call: TRBJ2-7; clone_size: NA; cdr3_aa: CASRPGTNSYEQYF; cdr3_nt: TGTGCCAGCAGGCCCGGGACTAACTCCTACGAGCAGTACTTC
d_call: NA; v_call: TRBV12-3/TRBV12-4; j_call: TRBJ2-1; clone_size: NA; cdr3_aa: CASRGGGVLEFF; cdr3_nt: TGTGCCAGCAGAGGGGGAGGGGTTCTTGAGTTCTTC
d_call: NA; v_call: TRBV20-1; j_call: TRBJ2-3; clone_size: NA; cdr3_aa: CSVTPPWINTQYF; cdr3_nt: TGCAGTGTTACCCCACCGTGGATAAATACGCAGTATTTT
d_call: NA; v_call: TRBV6-5; j_call: TRBJ1-1; clone_size: NA; cdr3_aa: CASSYRTENTEAFF; cdr3_nt: TGTGCCAGCAGTTATCGTACAGAGAACACTGAAGCTTTCTTT
d_call: NA; v_call: TRBV20-1; j_call: TRBJ1-2; clone_size: NA; cdr3_aa: CSASPVSNYGYTF; cdr3_nt: TGCAGTGCTAGCCCCGTCAGTAACTATGGCTACACCTTC
d_call: TRBD1; v_call: TRBV29-1; j_call: TRBJ2-7; clone_size: NA; cdr3_aa: CSIAWDSVKYEQYF; cdr3_nt: TGCAGCATTGCGTGGGACAGTGTAAAATACGAGCAGTACTTC
d_call: TRBD2; v_call: TRBV15; j_call: TRBJ2-7; clone_size: NA; cdr3_aa: CATSRDSGSPYEQYF; cdr3_nt: TGTGCCACCAGCAGAGACAGCGGGAGCCCCTACGAGCAGTACTTC
d_call: TRBD2; v_call: TRBV20-1; j_call: TRBJ2-7; clone_size: NA; cdr3_aa: CSASGGAGGYEQYF; cdr3_nt: TGCAGTGCTAGCGGTGGGGCGGGGGGTTACGAGCAGTACTTC
d_call: NA; v_call: TRBV2; j_call: TRBJ1-2; clone_size: NA; cdr3_aa: CASSEAGGTLNYGYTF; cdr3_nt: TGTGCCAGCAGTGAAGCGGGGGGCACCTTGAACTATGGCTACACCTTC
d_call: NA; v_call: TRBV29-1; j_call: TRBJ2-1; clone_size: NA; cdr3_aa: CSLSHRAGATVEQFF; cdr3_nt: TGCAGCCTCTCTCACAGGGCCGGGGCCACAGTTGAGCAGTTCTTC
d_call: NA; v_call: TRBV11-3; j_call: TRBJ1-2; clone_size: NA; cdr3_aa: CASSLDSRSGNGYTF; cdr3_nt: TGTGCCAGCAGCTTAGATAGCCGGTCGGGGAATGGCTACACCTTC
d_call: NA; v_call: TRBV5-1; j_call: TRBJ1-2; clone_size: NA; cdr3_aa: CASSLAKGHGGYTF; cdr3_nt: TGCGCCAGCAGCTTGGCCAAGGGACACGGGGGCTACACCTTC
d_call: TRBD1; v_call: TRBV6-1; j_call: TRBJ2-7; clone_size: NA; cdr3_aa: CASSLVGQGIGEQYF; cdr3_nt: TGTGCCAGTTCGCTCGTGGGACAGGGGATAGGGGAGCAGTACTTC
d_call: TRBD2; v_call: TRBV13; j_call: TRBJ2-1; clone_size: NA; cdr3_aa: CASSPLAGVPNEQFF; cdr3_nt: TGTGCCAGCAGCCCGCTAGCGGGAGTACCAAATGAGCAGTTCTTC
d_call: NA; v_call: TRBV13; j_call: TRBJ2-7; clone_size: NA; cdr3_aa: CASRPGQPAPYEQYF; cdr3_nt: TGTGCCAGCAGACCCGGACAACCCGCGCCCTACGAGCAGTACTTC
d_call: NA; v_call: TRBV7-1; j_call: TRBJ2-7; clone_size: NA; cdr3_aa: CASSSGQVFFYEQYF; cdr3_nt: TGTGCCAGCAGCTCAGGACAGGTTTTCTTTTACGAGCAGTACTTC
d_call: TRBD2; v_call: TRBV2; j_call: TRBJ2-1; clone_size: NA; cdr3_aa: CASKGFVTSGGNEQFF; cdr3_nt: TGTGCCAGCAAAGGATTCGTGACTAGCGGGGGCAATGAGCAGTTCTTC
d_call: TRBD1; v_call: TRBV29-1; j_call: TRBJ2-5; clone_size: NA; cdr3_aa: CSVVGQEETQYF; cdr3_nt: TGCAGCGTTGTTGGACAGGAAGAGACCCAGTACTTC
d_call: NA; v_call: TRBV11-2; j_call: TRBJ2-5; clone_size: NA; cdr3_aa: CASSLQGGRETQYF; cdr3_nt: TGTGCCAGCAGCCTACAGGGTGGGAGGGAGACCCAGTACTTC
d_call: TRBD1; v_call: TRBV3-1; j_call: TRBJ1-1; clone_size: few; cdr3_aa: CASTRQGATEAFF; cdr3_nt: TGTGCCAGCACCCGACAGGGGGCAACTGAAGCTTTCTTT
d_call: NA; v_call: TRBV20-1; j_call: TRBJ2-1; clone_size: few; cdr3_aa: CSARQRENEQFF; cdr3_nt: TGCAGTGCTAGACAACGGGAGAATGAGCAGTTCTTC
d_call: NA; v_call: TRBV13; j_call: TRBJ2-3; clone_size: NA; cdr3_aa: CASSKVADTQYF; cdr3_nt: TGTGCCAGCAGCAAGGTTGCAGATACGCAGTATTTT
d_call: NA; v_call: TRBV28; j_call: TRBJ1-5; clone_size: NA; cdr3_aa: CASSFGQVYQPQHF; cdr3_nt: TGTGCCAGCAGTTTTGGGCAGGTCTATCAGCCCCAGCATTTT
d_call: NA; v_call: TRBV6-2/TRBV6-3; j_call: TRBJ1-2; clone_size: NA; cdr3_aa: CASSYGKANYGYTF; cdr3_nt: TGTGCCAGCAGTTACGGAAAAGCTAACTATGGCTACACCTTC
d_call: NA; v_call: TRBV5-6; j_call: TRBJ1-6; clone_size: NA; cdr3_aa: CASSRTAAYNSPLHF; cdr3_nt: TGTGCCAGCAGCAGGACAGCTGCCTATAATTCACCCCTCCACTTT
d_call: NA; v_call: TRBV5-1; j_call: TRBJ2-7; clone_size: NA; cdr3_aa: CASSLGQPGDEQYF; cdr3_nt: TGCGCCAGCAGCTTGGGACAACCCGGGGACGAGCAGTACTTC
d_call: NA; v_call: TRBV20-1; j_call: TRBJ2-4; clone_size: NA; cdr3_aa: CSVLSGDWGIQYF; cdr3_nt: TGCAGTGTCCTTTCTGGGGATTGGGGCATTCAGTACTTC
d_call: NA; v_call: TRBV29-1; j_call: TRBJ2-2; clone_size: NA; cdr3_aa: CSVASGVNTGELFF; cdr3_nt: TGCAGCGTTGCGTCAGGGGTGAACACCGGGGAGCTGTTTTTT
d_call: TRBD1; v_call: TRBV5-4; j_call: TRBJ1-2; clone_size: NA; cdr3_aa: CASSPRGRAYGYTF; cdr3_nt: TGTGCCAGCAGCCCCAGGGGGCGCGCCTATGGCTACACCTTC
d_call: NA; v_call: TRBV7-3; j_call: TRBJ2-1; clone_size: NA; cdr3_aa: CASSLIARNEQFF; cdr3_nt: TGTGCCAGCAGCTTAATCGCCCGAAATGAGCAGTTCTTC
d_call: NA; v_call: TRBV21-1; j_call: TRBJ1-3; clone_size: NA; cdr3_aa: CASSKSGPGNTIYF; cdr3_nt: TGTGCCAGCAGCAAATCAGGGCCAGGAAACACCATATATTTT
d_call: NA; v_call: TRBV10-1; j_call: TRBJ1-5; clone_size: NA; cdr3_aa: CASSGGGEMRQPQHF; cdr3_nt: TGCGCCAGCAGTGGTGGAGGGGAGATGAGGCAGCCCCAGCATTTT
d_call: TRBD2; v_call: TRBV4-3; j_call: TRBJ2-4; clone_size: NA; cdr3_aa: CASSQDKAGSDIQYF; cdr3_nt: TGCGCCAGCAGCCAAGATAAAGCGGGGTCTGACATTCAGTACTTC
d_call: NA; v_call: TRBV7-2; j_call: TRBJ2-1; clone_size: NA; cdr3_aa: CASSLAGNSYNEQFF; cdr3_nt: TGTGCCAGCAGCTTAGCGGGTAACTCCTACAATGAGCAGTTCTTC
d_call: NA; v_call: TRBV24-1; j_call: TRBJ2-1; clone_size: once; cdr3_aa: CATSDGPADPSYNEQFF; cdr3_nt: TGTGCCACCAGTGATGGCCCGGCCGACCCCTCCTACAATGAGCAGTTCTTC
d_call: TRBD2; v_call: TRBV11-2; j_call: TRBJ2-7; clone_size: NA; cdr3_aa: CASSFYTAGTSETYEQYF; cdr3_nt: TGTGCCAGCAGCTTCTACACCGCCGGGACTAGCGAAACCTACGAGCAGTACTTC
d_call: TRBD2; v_call: TRBV5-1; j_call: TRBJ2-7; clone_size: NA; cdr3_aa: CASSYKTSGATSEQYF; cdr3_nt: TGCGCCAGCAGCTATAAGACTAGCGGAGCGACCTCCGAGCAGTACTTC
d_call: NA; v_call: TRBV18; j_call: TRBJ2-2; clone_size: NA; cdr3_aa: CASSPELTGELFF; cdr3_nt: TGTGCCAGCTCACCAGAGCTGACCGGGGAGCTGTTTTTT